The 5 T cell receptor beta chains below were found in one sample sequenced in a study of control samples from healthy donors and cancer patients. TCRdb's table, derived via immunoSEQ multiplex PCR, lists solely in-frame clones and lacks some. The sample holds 100,000 to 150,000 clones, around 92% seen once. Source material: blood. The receptors shown here come from a woman aged 50 to 60 in good health.

This chain connects TRBV6-1 to TRBJ1-1; 8 nucleotides align to TRBD1. Germline CDR1 MNHNS, CDR2 SASEGT. The CDR3 contains 14 residues. J lost 5 bases, V lost 2 bases, and 4 bases had no gene match. CDR3: CASSETGGLTEAFF. DNA for the CDR3: TGTGCCAGCAGTGAAACAGGGGGGTTGACTGAAGCTTTCTTT.

The genes are TRBV5-1 and TRBJ2-7; 13 positions match TRBD2. V dropped 0 bases and J dropped 2; count of bases not matched to a gene: 2. The germline V gene has CDR1 SGHRS and CDR2 YFSETQ. The CDR3 covers 16 residues. CDR3 sequence: CASSLGTSGRTYEQYF. The CDR3 bases are TGCGCCAGCAGCTTGGGGACTAGCGGGAGAACCTACGAGCAGTACTTC.

V usage is TRBV27 and J usage is TRBJ1-6; 9 nucleotides match TRBD1. Germline assignment: CDR1 MNHEY and CDR2 SMNVEV (reference sequence). J was trimmed by 0 bases and V by 5 bases; bases with no gene match: 8. The CDR3 loop spans 18 amino acids. CDR3 DNA sequence: TGTGCCAGCAGTGCCCGATCGACAGGGGGCTCCTATAATTCACCCCTCCACTTT. This sequence encodes CASSARSTGGSYNSPLHF.

The chain combines TRBV25-1 with TRBJ1-6; D is ambiguous. The CDR3 is 13 amino acids. CDR1 is MGHDK and CDR2 is SYGVNS in the germline V gene. Trimming shortened V by 3 bases and J by 7 bases, and 7 bases separated the two germline ends. This CDR3 reads CASSETNNSPLHF. The CDR3 bases are TGTGCCAGCAGTGAGACAAACAATTCACCCCTCCACTTT.

In the case of this clone: The junction and the germline gene differ at one end; a read error may be behind it. The V call is TRBV7-7, the J call TRBJ2-7; D call uncertain. From germline, CDR1 is SSHAT and CDR2 FNYEAQ (reference sequence). The CDR3 loop spans 15 amino acids. CDR3 region: CASSLGRPGYYEQYF. The CDR3 DNA reads as TGTGCTAGCAGCTTAGGGCGACCTGGGTACTACGAGCAGTACTTC.